This T cell receptor beta chain was observed in a study of cytomegalovirus exposure and HLA in healthy donors (dated by TCRdb to 2016 to 2017). The study in broad terms: A later analysis indicated that the 95 to 150 validation repertoires were generated on the platform also employed for the 700 or so repertoires of the first cohort. The study aimed to test whether cataloging public T cell receptors could reveal signatures of past pathogen exposure. A separate validation cohort of roughly 130 different subjects was used in addition to the roughly 640-subject first cohort. High-throughput TCR immunosequencing, statistical association of individual TCRs with disease status, and machine learning were combined to predict cytomegalovirus infection status.

Donors formed part of the validation cohort, which comprised some 120 subjects and was distinct from the first cohort of over 500 subjects. This clone appeared once. Its antigen has not been determined. The junction differs from germline at one of its ends, possibly a read error. The library was built by means of the immunoSEQ multiplex PCR assay. The study's own analysis went as follows. A statistical classification framework was built to diagnose cytomegalovirus status from the catalog of TCR beta chain sequences. TCRdb limited this immuneACCESS table to in-frame rearrangements with V and J called. A share of clones is missing; checked studies link under half to unresolved V genes, and the rest is unexplained. The D gene and trimming were derived from the DNA, and the V and J assignments and clone size from that table. This sample gives about 58,000 clones in total; roughly 90% of them show up just once. The ten largest clones capture roughly 1% of the sample.

On the study overall, not on this receptor specifically: The classifier was reported to diagnose cytomegalovirus status with high specificity and sensitivity in both the original cohort and the validation cohort. In a later analysis, TCRs clustered in the first cohort were found to also tend to co-occur in the 110 or so validation repertoires, with 94% of cluster scores above 0. According to the authors, the approach could potentially be generalized to other disease states and immunological phenotypes. Three of the identified cytomegalovirus-associated TCR beta chains were confirmed in vitro to be specific for cytomegalovirus antigens. A later analysis had no HLA typing for the validation cohort, so co-occurrence there was scored across all 110 or so repertoires. While some public TCRs were present in many individuals, most TCR sequences turned up only very rarely across donors. The study listed 164 TCR beta chains as associated with cytomegalovirus.

The clonotype comes from a man aged 18 to 29 in good health and CMV-seronegative. Sequenced sample: PBMCs.

The CDR3 reads as follows: CASSARTSGAKETQYF. The nucleotide sequence is TGTGCTAGCAGCGCCAGGACTAGCGGGGCTAAAGAGACCCAGTACTTC. The chain is encoded by TRBV7-7 joined to TRBJ2-5; the junction holds 12 bases that match TRBD2. As encoded in the germline V gene (reference sequence), CDR1 is SSHAT while CDR2 is FNYEAQ. The CDR3 runs 16 residues from the cysteine to the phenylalanine. Only the CDR3 part of the read is kept: 48 bases, read in frame from the first base.